Below, 29 T cell receptor beta chains from the same sample are listed, as sequenced in a study of naive and memory T cell subsets. Ligated cDNA underwent four rounds of PCR with nested alpha and beta constant region primers and SP2. TCRdb fed the 5' RACE reads into MiXCR, producing one record per CDR3 protein. The profile covers some 60,000 distinct CDR3 sequences, with around 8% appearing a single time and roughly 21% taken by the ten largest. An oligonucleotide containing a UMI was ligated to the 3' end of TCR cDNA. The receptors stem from a female donor in good health.

This clonotype showed up just a few times. The chain is built from TRBV10-3 and TRBJ2-3, with D perhaps matching TRBD2 (6 bases). The CDR3 has 16 residues. Germline CDR1 and CDR2: ENHRY and SYGVKD. V lost 2 bases, J lost 4 bases, and 16 bases lay in between. CDR3 residues: CAISEGGAGTSDTQYF. DNA of the CDR3: TGTGCCATCAGTGAGGGGGGAGCGGGCACGTCAGATACGCAGTATTTT.

There are many counts of this clonotype. The rearrangement joins TRBV29-1 to TRBJ2-7; tentative D call: TRBD1 (6 bases). Germline V CDR1 and CDR2: SQVTM, ANQGSEA. V lost 4 bases and J lost 3, with 13 bases in between. There are 13 residues in the CDR3. The CDR3 nucleotides are TGCAGCGTTGTCCCTGGGGGCGGCTACGAGCAGTACTTC. It specifies CSVVPGGGYEQYF.

The rearrangement links TRBV5-1 to TRBJ2-1; 13 bases map to TRBD2. CDR1 SGHRS and CDR2 YFSETQ come from the germline V gene. The junction had 8 bases not matched to a gene; V was cut back by 5 bases and J by 6 bases. This CDR3 spans 16 amino acids. As DNA, the CDR3 is TGCGCCAGCAGATGGACTAGCGGGAGTGGTACCAATGAGCAGTTCTTC. Protein sequence: CASRWTSGSGTNEQFF.

This clonotype was seen more than once but under ten times. The genes are TRBV30 and TRBJ1-4; 7 bases fit TRBD1. Germline CDR1 reads GTSNPN; CDR2 reads SVGIG (reference sequence). The CDR3 covers 14 residues. The trim removed 3 bases at V and 8 bases at J, leaving 9 bases unmatched. CDR3 coding DNA: TGTGCCTGGAGCCGGGACAGCGTCCGGGAAAAACTGTTTTTT. This sequence encodes CAWSRDSVREKLFF.

In this sample, this clonotype turned up many times. The chain carries TRBV2 and TRBJ2-3; the match to TRBD2 covers 8 bases. The trim removed 6 bases at V and 2 bases at J, leaving 4 bases unmatched. Germline CDR1 SNHLY, CDR2 FYNNEI. This CDR3 comprises 14 residues. This CDR3 is CASSKRGPTDTQYF. Written as DNA, the CDR3 is TGTGCCAGCAGCAAGCGGGGGCCCACAGATACGCAGTATTTT.

The J gene is TRBJ2-7, the V gene TRBV20-1; no firm D call. CDR3 length equals 12 residues. V gave up 2 bases and J gave up 13 bases, with 18 bases separating them. Germline CDR1 and CDR2: DFQATT and SNEGSKA (reference sequence). CDR3 amino acids: CSARSQQTIEYF. As DNA, the CDR3 is TGCAGTGCTAGAAGCCAGCAAACCATCGAATACTTC.

This clonotype was seen ten or more times. V gene TRBV12-3 or TRBV12-4 combines with J gene TRBJ1-5; 9 nucleotides align to TRBD1. Losses at the gene ends were 5 bases for V and 6 bases for J; bases not matched to a gene: 5. The CDR3 spans 14 residues. CDR3 protein: CASSRDRVGQPQHF. As DNA, the CDR3 is TGTGCCAGCAGTCGGGACAGGGTGGGTCAGCCCCAGCATTTT.

This clonotype was counted many times. The chain combines TRBV28 with TRBJ1-1, with D perhaps matching TRBD1 (6 bases). The germline V gene encodes CDR1 MDHEN and CDR2 SYDVKM. V was clipped by 3 bases and J by 0 bases, with 17 bases between them. The CDR3 totals 17 residues. CDR3 coding DNA: TGTGCCAGCAGTTTGCCGCATCCGGGACAAATGAACACTGAAGCTTTCTTT. Translation gives CASSLPHPGQMNTEAFF.

The gene calls are TRBV5-4 and TRBJ2-1; D may match TRBD1 or TRBD2 (5 bases each). Trimming removed 0 bases at V and 5 bases at J, with 18 bases between. From germline, CDR1 is SGHNT and CDR2 YYREEE (reference sequence). This CDR3 spans 17 amino acids. CDR3 region: CASSLVGVKAGNNEQFF. The DNA of the CDR3 is TGTGCCAGCAGCTTGGTGGGGGTAAAAGCCGGGAACAATGAGCAGTTCTTC.

This clonotype was picked up many times. This rearrangement joins TRBV20-1 to TRBJ2-3; D is undetermined. V was shortened by 6 bases and J by 0 bases, with 16 bases between the two germline ends. The CDR3 loop spans 15 amino acids. CDR1 and CDR2 (germline): DFQATT, SNEGSKA (reference sequence). CDR3 sequence (DNA): TGCAGTGCCATCCACTATACGGGTAGCACAGATACGCAGTATTTT. The encoded protein is CSAIHYTGSTDTQYF.

The chain carries TRBV6-5 and TRBJ1-6, with TRBD1 identical over 7 bases. After removal of 2 bases from V and 8 bases from J, the junction contained 6 bases not matched to a gene. This CDR3 has 15 amino acids. CDR1 is MNHEY and CDR2 is SVGAGI in the germline V gene. The CDR3 coding sequence is TGTGCCAGCAGTTACAAGAGACAGGGTGATTCACCCCTCCACTTT. Amino acids: CASSYKRQGDSPLHF.

This clonotype was observed at least ten times. This chain links TRBV28 with TRBJ2-7, with D maybe TRBD1 (6 bases). The CDR3 runs 14 residues. The germline CDR1 and CDR2 sequences are MDHEN and SYDVKM. V lost 5 bases and J 3 bases, leaving 14 bases between the germline ends. CDR3 loop: CASSTRDTIYEQYF. As DNA, the CDR3 is TGTGCCAGCAGTACCCGGGACACCATCTACGAGCAGTACTTC.

This clonotype came up many times. The chain couples TRBV10-3 to TRBJ1-2; D might be TRBD1 (5 bases). The CDR3 runs 14 residues. CDR1 is ENHRY, CDR2 SYGVKD, per germline. Trimming removed 2 bases from V and 4 bases from J, with 11 bases in between. CDR3 loop: CAISEKGEAYGYTF. CDR3 nucleotides: TGTGCCATCAGTGAGAAAGGGGAGGCCTATGGCTACACCTTC.

This clonotype was seen ten or more times. J is TRBJ1-4 and V is TRBV20-1; D remains ambiguous. Germline V gives CDR1 DFQATT, CDR2 SNEGSKA (reference sequence). The CDR3 is 9 amino acids. Trimming took 5 bases from V and 8 from J, leaving 3 bases between them. CDR3 nucleotides: TGCAGTGCTGCGGAAAAACTGTTTTTT. This translates into CSAAEKLFF.

The table lists this clonotype with a few counts. The V and J genes are TRBV30 and TRBJ2-1, with 9 positions matching TRBD2. This CDR3 is 15 amino acids long. J gave up 6 bases and V 0 bases, and 6 bases lay outside the gene matches. Germline V lookup: CDR1 GTSNPN, CDR2 SVGIG (reference sequence). CDR3 bases: TGTGCCTGGAGTGTAGGGGCGGGAGGGAGCAATGAGCAGTTCTTC. Protein product: CAWSVGAGGSNEQFF.

This clonotype was counted between two and nine times. V gene TRBV7-3 combines with J gene TRBJ2-2, with D unclear. The germline V gene encodes CDR1 SGHTA and CDR2 FQGTGA. This CDR3 comprises 16 residues. V was trimmed by 5 bases and J by 0 bases, leaving 13 bases between them. The CDR3, as DNA: TGTGCCAGCAGCGCCCATTTGAGATCGAACACCGGGGAGCTGTTTTTT. This translates into CASSAHLRSNTGELFF.

On this clonotype itself: A read error may be the cause here, since a much bigger clone is one base away. The chain couples TRBV10-3 to TRBJ2-1; 9 nucleotides align to TRBD1. CDR3 length equals 16 residues. CDR1 is ENHRY, CDR2 SYGVKD, per germline. CDR3 bases: TGTGTCATCAGTGAAGGCCTGGGACAGGGTATCAATGAGCAGTTCTTC. As protein: CVISEGLGQGINEQFF.

The chain couples TRBV20-1 to TRBJ2-4; TRBD2 agrees at 14 bases. V lost 0 bases, J lost 1 base, and 5 bases stayed unmatched. Germline values: CDR1 DFQATT, CDR2 SNEGSKA (reference sequence). The CDR3 spans 18 residues. DNA for the CDR3: TGCAGTGCTAGAGATACCCGGACTAGCGGGAGGGCCAAAAACATTCAGTACTTC. Its protein is CSARDTRTSGRAKNIQYF.

In its sample, this clonotype was seen a few times. The chain employs TRBV9 and TRBJ1-2; 10 bases align to TRBD1. Germline V gives CDR1 SGDLS, CDR2 YYNGEE. The CDR3 runs to 14 residues. Trimming removed 7 bases from V and 4 bases from J; junction bases left unmatched: 7. The CDR3 DNA follows: TGTGCCAGCGTCGGGACAGGGGAGACCTATGGCTACACCTTC. It yields the protein CASVGTGETYGYTF.

This clonotype was counted between two and nine times. V gene TRBV13 combines with J gene TRBJ1-2; D is perhaps TRBD1 (6 bases). The CDR3 totals 15 residues. The germline CDR1 and CDR2 sequences are PRHDT and FYEKMQ (reference sequence). The ends were cut back, 1 base at V and 5 bases at J, with 14 bases in the middle. CDR3 amino acids: CASSLDVRGSYGYTF. DNA for the CDR3: TGTGCCAGCAGCTTAGACGTCAGGGGATCGTATGGCTACACCTTC.

This clonotype was found a few times. V and J are TRBV6-5 and TRBJ2-3, with no clear D. Germline CDR1 MNHEY, CDR2 SVGAGI. Trimming removed 0 bases from V and 0 bases from J, with 7 bases in between. The CDR3 loop spans 15 amino acids. The chain's CDR3 is CASSYSGSSTDTQYF. The CDR3 DNA sequence: TGTGCCAGCAGTTACTCGGGATCTAGCACAGATACGCAGTATTTT.

This clonotype was counted only a few times. The chain uses TRBV5-4 and TRBJ1-6; D ambiguous. CDR1 SGHNT and CDR2 YYREEE come from the germline V gene (reference sequence). Trimming pared 0 bases from V and 10 bases from J, leaving 11 bases between. The CDR3 totals 14 residues. This chain's CDR3 is CASSLESRGSPLHF. DNA of the CDR3: TGTGCCAGCAGCTTGGAAAGTAGAGGCTCACCCCTCCACTTT. The complete variable domain, with remaining parts taken from reference TRBV5-4 and TRBJ1-6, reads ETGVTQSPTHLIKTRGQQVTLRCSSQSGHNTVSWYQQALGQGPQFIFQYYREEENGRGNFPPRFSGLQFPNYSSELNVNALELDDSALYLCASSLESRGSPLHFGNGTRLTVT.

This clonotype has only a few counts. CDR3 sequence reads: CASSSQPPDRNTGELFF. The CDR3 DNA sequence: TGTGCCAGCAGTTCCCAACCGCCGGACAGAAACACCGGGGAGCTGTTTTTT. The genes are TRBV6-2 or TRBV6-3 and TRBJ2-2, with D maybe TRBD1 (6 bases). The V and J ends lost 4 bases and 2 bases respectively, with 17 bases between them. The CDR3 is 17 residues long. CDR1 is MNHEY and CDR2 is SVGEGT in the germline V gene.

The V gene is TRBV28, the J gene TRBJ2-1; a possible D gene is TRBD2 (5 bases). Trimming took 7 bases from V and 3 from J, leaving 10 bases between them. The length of the CDR3 is 13 residues. Germline lookup yields CDR1 MDHEN and CDR2 SYDVKM. CDR3 sequence (DNA): TGTGCCAGCAAGAGCGGTTTCTACAATGAGCAGTTCTTC. Translating gives CASKSGFYNEQFF.

This clonotype was detected ten times or more. The chain joins TRBV6-5 to TRBJ2-1, with D unclear. The V gene lost 0 bases and the J gene lost 5 bases, with 5 bases spanning the gap. Germline CDR1 is MNHEY and CDR2 is SVGAGI. The CDR3 consists of 13 residues. CDR3 DNA sequence: TGTGCCAGCAGTTACTCACTGAACAATGAGCAGTTCTTC. It is translated as CASSYSLNNEQFF.

This clonotype was seen ten or more times. This chain joins TRBV11-2 and TRBJ1-2; D is uncertain. With 1 base removed from V and 1 base from J, the gap between germline ends came to 7 bases. The CDR3 totals 14 residues. Germline V gene lookup returns CDR1 SGHAT and CDR2 FQNNGV. The CDR3 loop reads CASSLGSDNYGYTF. DNA of the CDR3: TGTGCCAGCAGCTTAGGCAGCGATAACTATGGCTACACCTTC.

The table lists this clonotype with many counts. This chain links TRBV11-3 with TRBJ1-4; no clear D. The CDR3 runs to 14 residues. Trimming left V 5 bases short and J 8 bases short, with 15 bases between. Germline V gene data show CDR1 as SGHNT and CDR2 as YENEEA. CDR3: CASSVEGLGEKLFF. CDR3 DNA sequence: TGTGCCAGCAGCGTGGAGGGTCTGGGCGAAAAACTGTTTTTT.

This clonotype was seen only a few times. The CDR3 coding sequence is TGTGCCAGCAGTGCGGCGGGCGAGCAGTACTTC. This translates into CASSAAGEQYF. The V gene is TRBV9, the J gene TRBJ2-7, with D perhaps matching TRBD2 (5 bases). The CDR3 is 11 amino acids. The germline gives CDR1 SGDLS, CDR2 YYNGEE. V was trimmed by 5 bases and J by 6 bases, leaving 9 bases between them. Drawing the rest from reference TRBV9 and TRBJ2-7, the complete variable domain is DSGVTQTPKHLITATGQRVTLRCSPRSGDLSVYWYQQSLDQGLQFLIQYYNGEERAKGNILERFSAQQFPDLHSELNLSSLELGDSALYFCASSAAGEQYFGPGTRLTVT.

This clonotype was picked up many times. The CDR3 region has the DNA TGTGCCAGCAGCCCCTTGGTGGGGGAGGAAAAACTGTTTTTT. Its protein product is CASSPLVGEEKLFF. The genes are TRBV12-3 or TRBV12-4 and TRBJ1-4; a weak D match, TRBD1 (5 bases). V was shortened by 6 bases and J by 8 bases, with 16 bases between the two germline ends. This CDR3 has 14 residues.